This T cell receptor beta chain was identified in a study of blood T cell repertoires in COVID-19. Study details: Sample material is recorded as cDNA or gDNA derived from T cells, B-cell-depleted T cells, or PBMCs.

V gave up 0 bases and J gave up 4 bases, with 11 bases separating them. CDR1 and CDR2 from the germline V gene are SGDLS and YYNGEE. The CDR3 extends over 15 amino acids. Only in-frame clones appear in the TCRdb table, and some are missing; sequencing was by immunoSEQ multiplex PCR. There are around 170,000 clones in the sample; about 86% occur only once, and 2.9% lies in the top ten. The V and J genes are TRBV9 and TRBJ1-3, with D hard to call. Input material: peripheral blood. This sequence was found in a woman aged 25 to 39 with active or convalescent COVID-19. The CDR3 loop is CASSVDAGLGNTIYF. The CDR3 DNA reads TGTGCCAGCAGCGTAGATGCAGGCTTAGGAAACACCATATATTTT.